These 18 T cell receptor beta chains were sequenced from one sample in a study of cytomegalovirus exposure and HLA in healthy donors. Primers for the PCR totalled 60 Vbeta and 13 Jbeta. Clones were sequenced by immunoSEQ multiplex PCR, and TCRdb holds only the in-frame ones, with some missing. The sample includes 150,000 to 200,000 clones. Sequenced: PBMCs. These receptors were collected from a man aged 25-45 years in good health and CMV-seronegative.

J is TRBJ1-2 and V is TRBV5-4, with 10 bases fitting TRBD1. J was trimmed by 4 bases and V by 5 bases; bases with no gene match: 5. CDR3 size: 14 residues. CDR1 is SGHNT, CDR2 YYREEE, per germline (reference sequence). For the CDR3, the DNA is TGTGCCAGCAGTTGGGACAGGGGAGGCTATGGCTACACCTTC. Its protein is CASSWDRGGYGYTF. Looking up the rest from reference TRBV5-4 and TRBJ1-2 gives the full variable domain: ETGVTQSPTHLIKTRGQQVTLRCSSQSGHNTVSWYQQALGQGPQFIFQYYREEENGRGNFPPRFSGLQFPNYSSELNVNALELDDSALYLCASSWDRGGYGYTFGSGTRLTVV.

The chain is built from TRBV6-1 and TRBJ1-1; no clear D gene. V lost 2 bases, J lost 13 bases, and 20 bases lay in between. Germline CDR1 and CDR2: MNHNS and SASEGT. CDR3 length equals 14 residues. The DNA of the CDR3 is TGTGCCAGCAGTGAATACGCTGCCAATCTGAGGGTTTTCTTT. As protein: CASSEYAANLRVFF.

For the CDR3, the DNA is TGTGCCAGTAGGGCAACTAGCGGGAGTGGGAATGAGCAGTTCTTC. It yields the protein CASRATSGSGNEQFF. This rearrangement joins TRBV19 to TRBJ2-1; 11 bases fit TRBD2. Unmatched junction bases numbered 8, after V lost 6 bases and J lost 7 bases. This CDR3 comprises 15 residues. Germline V CDR1 and CDR2: LNHDA, SQIVND (reference sequence).

This chain joins TRBV19 and TRBJ1-2; 8 bases are shared with TRBD1. CDR3 length: 16 amino acids. Germline CDR1 and CDR2: LNHDA and SQIVND (reference sequence). The junction had 14 bases not matched to a gene; V was cut back by 5 bases and J by 6 bases. The CDR3 loop is CASSLSGQGAFDGYTF. CDR3 sequence (DNA): TGTGCCAGTAGTTTGTCGGGCCAGGGGGCCTTTGATGGCTACACCTTC.

This rearrangement joins TRBV7-6 to TRBJ2-3, with D perhaps TRBD2 (5 bases). The germline gives CDR1 SGHVS, CDR2 FNYEAQ. V lost 1 base and J 0 bases, leaving 5 bases between the germline ends. The CDR3 runs 14 residues. CDR3 nucleotide sequence: TGTGCCAGCAGCTTAGGGAGGAGCACAGATACGCAGTATTTT. Amino acid sequence: CASSLGRSTDTQYF.

The chain joins TRBV28 to TRBJ2-3, with D uncertain. Germline CDR1 is MDHEN and CDR2 is SYDVKM. Trimming took 6 bases from V and 2 from J, leaving 15 bases between them. This CDR3 region has 15 residues. CDR3 sequence: CASSPRVSFTDTQYF. DNA of the CDR3: TGTGCCAGCAGCCCTCGGGTCTCCTTCACAGATACGCAGTATTTT.

The chain links TRBV9 to TRBJ2-1, with 13 bases that match TRBD2. The V and J ends lost 0 bases and 5 bases, in that order; junction bases with no gene match: 11. Germline CDR1 is SGDLS and CDR2 is YYNGEE. There are 19 residues in the CDR3. The DNA of the CDR3 is TGTGCCAGCAGCGTAGGTAGACTAGCGGGAGGTCGCGCCCACAATGAGCAGTTCTTC. This encodes CASSVGRLAGGRAHNEQFF.

Turning to this clone: The sample holds other DNA sequences that translate to the same CDR3. The chain is built from TRBV10-1 and TRBJ1-5; D is undetermined. The CDR3 totals 13 residues. V lost 2 bases to trimming and J lost 2 bases, with 4 bases between them. The germline CDR1 and CDR2 sequences are WNHNN and SYGVQD (reference sequence). The CDR3 nucleotides read TGCGCCAGCAGTGAGCAGGGCAATCAGCCCCAGCATTTT. This gives the protein CASSEQGNQPQHF.

The chain combines TRBV5-1 with TRBJ1-2; 8 bases map to TRBD1. The CDR3 contains 14 residues. CDR1 and CDR2 from the germline V gene are SGHRS and YFSETQ. V lost 3 bases, J lost 8 bases, and 9 bases stayed unmatched. DNA of the CDR3: TGCGCCAGCAGCTACCGGACAGGGCCACGGGGCTACACCTTC. Translating it yields CASSYRTGPRGYTF.

This chain joins TRBV7-2 and TRBJ2-5; 10 nucleotides match TRBD1. The germline CDR1 and CDR2 sequences are SGHTA and FQGNSA. V shed 7 bases, J shed 5 bases, and the junction held 13 bases outside the gene matches. This CDR3 comprises 16 residues. As DNA, the CDR3 is TGTGCCAGCACCAAACTTGGACAGGGGGGTAGTGAGACCCAGTACTTC. Amino acid sequence: CASTKLGQGGSETQYF.

The chain couples TRBV5-6 to TRBJ1-2; no firm D call. The CDR3 runs 15 residues. Germline CDR1 and CDR2: SGHDT and YYEEEE. V shed 2 bases and J shed 4 bases, with 15 bases lying between them. The CDR3 nucleotides are TGTGCCAGCAGCTTAATTGAACAACGAAGCTATGGCTACACCTTC. Encoded protein: CASSLIEQRSYGYTF. Full variable domain (rest looked up from reference TRBV5-6 and TRBJ1-2): DAGVTQSPTHLIKTRGQQVTLRCSPKSGHDTVSWYQQALGQGPQFIFQYYEEEERQRGNFPDRFSGHQFPNYSSELNVNALLLGDSALYLCASSLIEQRSYGYTFGSGTRLTVV.

The chain links TRBV6-5 to TRBJ2-7; TRBD1 might be the D (6 bases). V lost 2 bases, J lost 2 bases, and 16 bases lay in between. CDR1 is MNHEY and CDR2 is SVGAGI in the germline V gene. The CDR3 loop spans 16 amino acids. CDR3 in DNA: TGTGCCAGCAGTTACCAGCCCTCCGGGACACCCTACGAGCAGTACTTC. Translation: CASSYQPSGTPYEQYF.

This rearrangement joins TRBV5-6 to TRBJ1-2, with 7 bases fitting TRBD1. CDR1 and CDR2 (germline): SGHDT, YYEEEE. The CDR3 loop spans 12 amino acids. Trimming took 6 bases from V and 3 from J; bases not matched to a gene: 2. The CDR3 reads CASNQGDYGYTF. CDR3 DNA: TGTGCCAGCAATCAGGGGGACTATGGCTACACCTTC.

The chain combines TRBV7-8 with TRBJ1-2, with D tentatively TRBD1 (6 bases). The CDR3 is 13 residues long. With 1 base removed from V and 8 bases from J, the gap between germline ends came to 11 bases. CDR1 is SGHVS and CDR2 is FQNEAQ in the germline V gene. CDR3 bases: TGTGCCAGCAGCTTAGACAGGGAAGGCGGCTACACCTTC. Protein: CASSLDREGGYTF.

The chain combines TRBV18 with TRBJ2-1, with TRBD2 matching 9 bases. J gave up 3 bases and V 3 bases, and 9 bases lay outside the gene matches. This CDR3 is 17 amino acids long. Germline CDR1 reads KGHSH; CDR2 reads LQKENI. The CDR3 loop is CASSPLGVAGVYNEQFF. The CDR3 DNA follows: TGTGCCAGCTCACCTCTCGGGGTAGCGGGGGTCTACAATGAGCAGTTCTTC.

This sequence joins TRBV7-2 and TRBJ1-2; D may be TRBD1 (6 bases). The CDR3 has 15 residues. V lost 5 bases, J lost 4 bases, and 17 bases lay in between. Germline CDR1 is SGHTA and CDR2 is FQGNSA. This CDR3 is CASSPWTERGYGYTF. The CDR3 nucleotides read TGTGCCAGCAGCCCTTGGACAGAAAGGGGCTATGGCTACACCTTC.

Here the CDR3 DNA reads TGCGCCAGCAGCCCCATGCCGGGGGGCGGAACGGAGACCCAGTACTTC. Translating it yields CASSPMPGGGTETQYF. The chain couples TRBV5-1 to TRBJ2-5, with TRBD2 as a possible D gene (7 bases). CDR1 and CDR2 (germline): SGHRS, YFSETQ. This CDR3 contains 16 residues. Between the trimmed V and J ends, which lost 4 bases and 5 bases, there was a span of 21 bases.

This rearrangement joins TRBV2 to TRBJ1-4; 8 positions agree with TRBD1. Germline CDR1 and CDR2: SNHLY and FYNNEI. V was clipped by 8 bases and J by 10 bases; unmatched bases: 9. The CDR3 has 13 residues. CDR3 protein: CASQWTGPSKLFF. The CDR3 DNA is TGTGCCAGCCAATGGACAGGGCCCTCAAAACTGTTTTTT.